The present entry profiles one T cell receptor (beta chain) with its context. The data stem from a study of blood T cell repertoires in COVID-19. Across the study: The study drew acute and convalescent COVID-19 samples from the United States, Italy and Spain. PBMCs, B-cell-depleted T cells, or T cells provided the cDNA or gDNA that made up the material.

In the original analysis: Estimation of nucleated cell counts relied on the amplification of reference gene primers. Sequencing was performed with immunoSEQ multiplex PCR; in TCRdb, only in-frame clones are kept and a portion is missing. The DNA was the basis for D and trimming; V, J and clone size are from that table. The sample records 250,000 or so clones, around nine tenths being singletons. Germline CDR1 and CDR2: MNHEY and SVGEGT. The V and J ends lost 3 bases and 6 bases respectively, with 18 bases between them. This CDR3 contains 16 residues. Seattle cases were enrolled at active infection and followed longitudinally.

Material: peripheral blood. The chain combines TRBV6-2 or TRBV6-3 with TRBJ1-5; D possibly corresponds to TRBD1 (6 bases). This receptor was identified in a woman in her sixties or seventies with COVID-19, enrolled during active disease. CDR3 DNA sequence: TGTGCCAGCAGTTATTCCTACTCAGGGGCGCGTCAGCCCCAGCATTTT. It encodes CASSYSYSGARQPQHF.